This TCR beta chain originates from a study of OX40 agonist ivuxolimab in advanced cancers. In the study overall: Ivuxolimab was an agonistic, fully human IgG2 monoclonal antibody directed against OX40 (CD134), a costimulatory receptor. The purpose of peripheral TCRbeta sequencing was to test whether ivuxolimab changed TCR sequence diversity and led to clonal T-cell expansion. The paper reports the monotherapy dose-escalation portion (N ≈ 50 patients) of the phase I ivuxolimab trial. A male proportion of approximately 83% and a mean age of about 60 years, ranging from about 20 to 79, were recorded for the dose-escalation cohort. Intravenous ivuxolimab was administered to patients every 2 weeks at six dose levels: 0.01, 0.1, 0.3, 1.5, 3 and 10 mg/kg. Prior anti-PD-1, anti-PD-L1 or anti-CTLA-4 therapy was permitted, and 30% to 50% of dose-escalation patients had received checkpoint inhibitors. Among the 52 dose-escalation patients, around 19 had hepatocellular carcinoma, 15 melanoma, 9 renal cell carcinoma and 9 head and neck cancer. Partial responses were achieved by three dose-escalation patients, of whom one had hepatocellular carcinoma and two had cutaneous melanoma.

Overall results and qualifications from the work: The antigen specificity of the peripheral T cells that underwent clonal expansion was not determined. Low levels of normalized T-cell clonal expansion were also seen in some patients who did not respond. Partial responders in the 0.1-3.0 mg/kg groups had among the lowest normalized peripheral clonal expansion, especially among CD8+ T cells. After ivuxolimab, CD8+ T cells had more expanded clones than CD4+ T cells on average. At doses of 0.1 to 3.0 mg/kg, clonal expansion of both CD4+ and CD8+ T cells in blood was seen between baseline and week 6.

Remarks on this clone: Its specific antigen is unknown. No base quality values were provided; no much bigger clone lies one nucleotide off. The identical CDR3 is also encoded by other nucleotide sequences in the sample.

Looking up the germline V gene yields CDR1 SNHLY and CDR2 FYNNEI. The CDR3, from cysteine to phenylalanine, totals 13 residues. Here the CDR3 DNA is all that survives: 39 bases in frame from base 1. V is pruned by 5 bases and J by 4 bases, leaving 4 bases of the junction without a gene match. The trial excluded patients who had a history of autoimmune disease or were on systemic immunosuppression. Peripheral blood for TCR sequencing was collected from all dose cohorts at baseline, on cycle 4 day 1, and on cycle 7 day 1. The samples were drawn from a first-in-human, open-label, multicenter phase I dose-escalation trial of ivuxolimab. Adults with locally advanced or metastatic melanoma, renal cell, hepatocellular, or head and neck squamous cell carcinoma were enrolled in the trial. Before TCR sequencing, CD4+ T cells and CD8+ T cells from peripheral blood were sorted into separate populations. Genomic DNA was extracted from sorted cells for sequencing of the TCRbeta CDR3 region. TCRbeta CDR3 regions were sequenced using the immunoSEQ Assay. TCRdb obtained this table from immuneACCESS and retained in-frame rearrangements with V and J assigned. These tables miss some clones; where compared with another copy, unresolved V genes account for less than half of the shortfall, and the remainder is unexplained. In all, the sample holds fewer than 85,000 clones, and 80% to 85% of those were seen once. 4.4% of the sample is in the top ten clones.

The origin of this receptor is an adult with an advanced solid tumor such as melanoma, head and neck, liver or kidney cancer. The chain was built from TRBV2 and TRBJ1-2; TRBD1 agrees with 7 junctional bases. Here the sequenced sample was CD4+ or CD8+ T cells sorted from blood, taken in a trial of the OX40 agonist ivuxolimab. The sequenced DNA: TGTGCCAGCAGTTTGGACAGGTCCTATGGCTACACCTTC. Its amino acids are CASSLDRSYGYTF.